This TCR beta chain was sequenced during a study of glioma-infiltrating T cells after dendritic cell vaccination. Sequencing used immunoSEQ multiplex PCR; TCRdb keeps in-frame clones, though not all of them. The sample yields about 90,000 clones, 85% to 90% seen once. This clone was recorded once. CDR1 and CDR2 (germline): ENHRY, SYGVKD. Trimming stripped 11 bases from V and 14 bases from J, with 29 bases between. The CDR3 totals 14 residues. This TCR derives from a human donor with glioblastoma. The sample here was blood, taken before dendritic cell vaccination. The genes are TRBV10-3 and TRBJ2-3, with D tentatively TRBD2 (6 bases). CDR3 in amino acids: CAGSPAPTRGMSYF. The CDR3 DNA reads as TGTGCCGGGTCCCCTGCGCCGACTAGGGGAATGTCGTATTTT.